These 14 T cell receptor beta chains share one sample of origin, sequenced in a study of vaccination and CD4 T cells after COVID-19. Scientists ran DNA taken from cultured CD4+ T cells through the Oncomine TCR Beta short-read assay for sequencing. One entry per CDR3 protein results from TCRdb running MiXCR on the PCR reads. This table has approximately 15,000 distinct CDR3 sequences, roughly 55% appearing once. Indicated treatment: roughly 10-day PBMC culture with coronavirus spike peptide pools or control peptides (ViraFEST assay). Their target antigens are unknown. The sample consisted of CD4+ T cells from blood, cultured in vitro. These TCRs come from a human donor who had recovered from COVID-19.

This rearrangement joins TRBV27 to TRBJ2-2, with 10 bases aligning to TRBD1. The CDR3 contains 15 residues. Losses at the gene ends were 5 bases for V and 3 bases for J; bases not matched to a gene: 3. The germline V gene has CDR1 MNHEY and CDR2 SMNVEV (reference sequence). The CDR3: CASSRQGAYTGELFF. The CDR3, as DNA: TGTGCCAGCAGTCGACAGGGGGCGTACACCGGGGAGCTGTTTTTT.

The chain joins TRBV27 to TRBJ1-6; 7 nucleotides agree with TRBD1. Germline V gene data show CDR1 as MNHEY and CDR2 as SMNVEV (reference sequence). V gave up 2 bases and J gave up 9 bases; unmatched junction bases: 7. The CDR3 runs 15 residues. The CDR3 reads CASSLTGAGSSPLHF. The CDR3 DNA follows: TGTGCCAGCAGTTTAACAGGGGCGGGGAGTTCACCCCTCCACTTT.

The chain links TRBV20-1 to TRBJ1-1; a possible D gene is TRBD1 (6 bases). This CDR3 region has 16 residues. Germline CDR1 is DFQATT and CDR2 is SNEGSKA (reference sequence). The V end was cut by 6 bases, the J end by 1 base, with 21 bases between. The CDR3 coding sequence is TGCAGTGCCGCCGTTCTTTTACAGGGTCGGAACACTGAAGCTTTCTTT. Protein: CSAAVLLQGRNTEAFF.

This clonotype has just one count. The chain uses TRBV7-2 and TRBJ2-1; 7 bases are a match to TRBD1. The CDR3 sequence is 14 residues long. The junction had 7 bases not matched to a gene; V was cut back by 6 bases and J by 5 bases. Germline loops: CDR1 SGHTA, CDR2 FQGNSA. This chain's CDR3 is CASSRQGRNNEQFF. The CDR3 region has the DNA TGTGCCAGCAGTAGACAGGGTAGGAACAATGAGCAGTTCTTC.

This rearrangement joins TRBV28 to TRBJ1-1, with D perhaps matching TRBD1 (5 bases). The CDR3 is made up of 16 amino acids. Germline assignment: CDR1 MDHEN and CDR2 SYDVKM. Trimming cost V 5 bases and J 2 bases, with 18 bases left between them. CDR3 nucleotide sequence: TGTGCCAGCAGTCAAGGCAGGGCCCCAACAAACACTGAAGCTTTCTTT. This translates into CASSQGRAPTNTEAFF.

The chain links TRBV20-1 to TRBJ2-7, with 11 bases matching TRBD1. CDR3 length: 14 amino acids. The junction had 12 bases not matched to a gene; V was cut back by 7 bases and J by 7 bases. Germline V lookup: CDR1 DFQATT, CDR2 SNEGSKA (reference sequence). CDR3 residues: CSVRTGTGGSEQYF. In DNA, the CDR3 is TGCAGTGTCAGGACCGGGACAGGGGGTTCTGAGCAGTACTTC.

This chain connects TRBV2 to TRBJ2-1; D perhaps matches TRBD2 (6 bases). There are 14 residues in the CDR3. Germline CDR1 reads SNHLY; CDR2 reads FYNNEI. The V gene lost 5 bases and the J gene lost 4 bases, with 12 bases spanning the gap. The CDR3 sequence is CASSQGLGYNEQFF. As DNA, the CDR3 is TGTGCCAGCAGTCAGGGACTCGGTTACAATGAGCAGTTCTTC.

The genes are TRBV6-2 or TRBV6-3 and TRBJ2-2; no clear D. Trimming removed 6 bases at V and 8 bases at J, with 19 bases between. Germline CDR1 is MNHEY and CDR2 is SVGEGT. The CDR3 is made up of 15 amino acids. The CDR3 coding sequence is TGTGCCAGCAGAGACCCGCCCCCACGCCCGGGGGAGCTGTTTTTT. It yields the protein CASRDPPPRPGELFF.

This chain joins TRBV27 and TRBJ1-1, with TRBD1 matching 7 bases. Trimming cost V 6 bases and J 3 bases; bases outside gene matches: 10. Germline loops: CDR1 MNHEY, CDR2 SMNVEV (reference sequence). This CDR3 comprises 15 residues. CDR3 sequence reads: CASRTLTGRDTEAFF. The CDR3 DNA sequence: TGTGCCAGCAGGACCTTGACAGGGAGGGACACTGAAGCTTTCTTT.

CDR3 sequence (DNA): TGTGCCACCAGTGATTATAACAGCGATAACTATGGCTACACCTTC. This sequence encodes CATSDYNSDNYGYTF. This chain connects TRBV24-1 to TRBJ1-2; D remains unclear. This CDR3 comprises 15 residues. V shed 2 bases and J shed 1 base, with 10 bases lying between them. Germline V CDR1 and CDR2: KGHDR, SFDVKD.

V usage is TRBV7-9 and J usage is TRBJ2-3; possibly TRBD1 for D (5 bases). CDR1 and CDR2 (germline): SEHNR, FQNEAQ (reference sequence). Trimming cost V 1 base and J 1 base, with 9 bases left between them. The CDR3 length is 15 residues. The CDR3, as DNA: TGTGCCAGCAGCTTAGTCAGGGCGGGCACAGATACGCAGTATTTT. Translating gives CASSLVRAGTDTQYF.

This clonotype has more than one count but fewer than ten. This chain's CDR3 is CSVSDYQETQYF. As DNA, the CDR3 is TGCAGTGTAAGTGACTACCAAGAGACCCAGTACTTC. The J gene is TRBJ2-5, the V gene TRBV20-1; D is uncertain. The V end was cut by 7 bases, the J end by 0 bases, with 9 bases between. This CDR3 is built from 12 residues. Germline CDR1 reads DFQATT; CDR2 reads SNEGSKA (reference sequence).

The sample holds one count of this clonotype. The chain employs TRBV20-1 and TRBJ2-7, with a possible D match to TRBD1 (5 bases). Germline V gives CDR1 DFQATT, CDR2 SNEGSKA (reference sequence). V shed 2 bases and J shed 3 bases, with 17 bases lying between them. This CDR3 contains 15 residues. The CDR3 coding sequence is TGCAGTGCTAGACTTATTAGGGGAACCCTCTACGAGCAGTACTTC. This translates into CSARLIRGTLYEQYF.

This clonotype was seen just once. CDR3 nucleotide sequence: TGTGCCATCAGTGAGTCGACGTGGACGGCAGGGGGGGAAAAACTGTTTTTT. It is translated as CAISESTWTAGGEKLFF. The chain combines TRBV10-3 with TRBJ1-4; 7 bases line up with TRBD1. Trimming at V came to 0 bases and at J to 8 bases, leaving 12 bases not matched to a gene. Germline V gives CDR1 ENHRY, CDR2 SYGVKD. The CDR3 loop spans 17 amino acids.